This T cell receptor (beta chain) was recovered during a study of blood T cells in healthy people across ages. The second PCR ran about 6 to 12 cycles with a sample-barcoded 5' primer and J-beta primers. Every molecule of cDNA carried a tag from a template-switch adaptor with 12 random nucleotides. Each CDR3 protein gets one entry after TCRdb re-called the 5' RACE reads with MiXCR. The sample holds approximately 1.5 million distinct CDR3 sequences, about 31% seen once. The CDR3 sequence is 13 residues long. Germline assignment: CDR1 SGHKS and CDR2 YYEKEE (reference sequence). Trimming removed 3 bases at V and 4 bases at J, with 11 bases between. This clonotype was observed many times.

The sequence was collected from a woman under 40 in good health. Source material: blood. The chain recombines TRBV5-5 with TRBJ2-7; tentatively, D is TRBD1 (5 bases). This CDR3 is CASSWRSGYEQYF. DNA of the CDR3: TGTGCCAGCAGCTGGCGGTCAGGGTACGAGCAGTACTTC.